These 20 T cell receptor beta chains were all obtained from the same sample, sequenced in a study of breast tumors, draining lymph nodes, adjacent tissues. TCRdb redid the calling of the multiplex PCR reads with MiXCR, one entry per CDR3 protein. The data contain roughly 120,000 distinct CDR3 sequences, roughly 21% of them seen just once; the ten biggest clones take up around 3.5%. Breast cancer patients provided tissue from their axillary draining lymph nodes. The sample consisted of axillary lymph node tissue. These receptors all stem from a female donor with breast cancer. Some clones in this sample may be carry-over from other donors' samples.

This clonotype was detected many times. V gene TRBV20-1 combines with J gene TRBJ2-3; 9 positions agree with TRBD1. Unmatched junction bases numbered 8, after V lost 6 bases and J lost 4 bases. Germline CDR1 is DFQATT and CDR2 is SNEGSKA (reference sequence). The CDR3 contains 14 residues. The CDR3 loop is CSAQSTGGSDTQYF. The CDR3 DNA follows: TGCAGTGCCCAATCGACAGGGGGTTCAGATACGCAGTATTTT.

This clonotype has ten or more counts. This chain connects TRBV19 to TRBJ2-5; D is unclear. This CDR3 has 13 residues. The V end was cut by 1 base, the J end by 7 bases, with 10 bases between. The germline V gene encodes CDR1 LNHDA and CDR2 SQIVND (reference sequence). CDR3 sequence reads: CASSIGAWGTQYF. In nucleotides, the CDR3 is TGTGCCAGTAGTATAGGGGCGTGGGGGACCCAGTACTTC.

The V and J genes are TRBV5-1 and TRBJ1-2; 11 positions agree with TRBD1. Per germline, CDR1 SGHRS and CDR2 YFSETQ. The CDR3 is 14 amino acids. V shed 4 bases, J shed 8 bases, and the junction held 7 bases outside the gene matches. Here the CDR3 DNA reads TGCGCCAGCAGCCCGGGACAGGGGGAGAGGGGCTACACCTTC. Its protein is CASSPGQGERGYTF.

In its sample, this clonotype was seen many times. The chain uses TRBV18 and TRBJ2-7; no reliable D call. Germline V gene data show CDR1 as KGHSH and CDR2 as LQKENI. With 3 bases removed from V and 6 bases from J, the gap between germline ends came to 15 bases. There are 14 residues in the CDR3. CDR3 protein: CASSPRPADGEQYF. The CDR3 DNA sequence: TGTGCCAGCTCACCGCGCCCGGCGGATGGCGAGCAGTACTTC.

This clonotype was seen many times. The chain employs TRBV7-9 and TRBJ2-5, with D uncertain. Between the trimmed V and J ends, which lost 8 bases and 2 bases, there was a span of 6 bases. Germline lookup yields CDR1 SEHNR and CDR2 FQNEAQ (reference sequence). The CDR3 extends over 11 amino acids. The CDR3 spells CASRLQETQYF. The CDR3 bases are TGTGCCAGCCGCCTACAAGAGACCCAGTACTTC.

This chain links TRBV10-3 with TRBJ1-1; TRBD1 matches 9 bases. The CDR3 runs to 15 residues. Germline V gives CDR1 ENHRY, CDR2 SYGVKD. After removal of 4 bases from V and 11 bases from J, the junction contained 14 bases not matched to a gene. CDR3 residues: CAISAGQGILDAAFF. The CDR3 nucleotides read TGTGCCATCAGTGCAGGACAGGGGATTCTCGATGCGGCTTTCTTT.

This clonotype appeared a single time. A much more abundant neighbour one base away suggests this may be a read error. The chain links TRBV9 to TRBJ2-1; TRBD2 agrees at 11 bases. The V gene's germline CDR1 is SGDLS and CDR2 YYNGEE. The CDR3 is made up of 15 amino acids. The V segment lost 3 bases and the J segment 9 bases; nucleotides outside the gene matches: 8. The CDR3 DNA follows: TGTGCCAGCAGCGCTATTAGCGGGGGGGACGGTGAGCAGTTCTTC. Translation: CASSAISGGDGEQFF.

Ten or more counts support this clonotype. The CDR3, as DNA: TGCGCCAGCAGTCAAGAGAGCTCTGGGGCCAACGTCCTGACTTTC. Translating it yields CASSQESSGANVLTF. The chain has TRBV10-1 and TRBJ2-6; D gene unclear. The CDR3 is made up of 15 amino acids. The germline gives CDR1 WNHNN, CDR2 SYGVQD (reference sequence). V gave up 5 bases and J gave up 0 bases, with 8 bases separating them.

The table lists this clonotype with many counts. The rearrangement links TRBV5-6 to TRBJ2-7; D uncertain. This CDR3 comprises 14 residues. Germline CDR1 SGHDT, CDR2 YYEEEE. V dropped 1 base and J dropped 0 bases, with 8 bases sitting between them. The CDR3 DNA follows: TGTGCCAGCAGCTTGCTTTACAGCTCCTACGAGCAGTACTTC. Protein product: CASSLLYSSYEQYF.

This clonotype was detected many times. The gene calls are TRBV19 and TRBJ2-7; D assignment may be TRBD1 or TRBD2 (5 bases each). This CDR3 is 13 amino acids long. The V end was cut by 4 bases, the J end by 2 bases, with 9 bases between. Germline V CDR1 and CDR2: LNHDA, SQIVND (reference sequence). The CDR3: CASSRSGPYEQYF. DNA for the CDR3: TGTGCCAGTAGTAGATCGGGACCCTACGAGCAGTACTTC. The entire variable domain, with the rest obtained from reference TRBV19 and TRBJ2-7, is as follows: DGGITQSPKYLFRKEGQNVTLSCEQNLNHDAMYWYRQDPGQGLRLIYYSQIVNDFQKGDIAEGYSVSREKKESFPLTVTSAQKNPTAFYLCASSRSGPYEQYFGPGTRLTVT.

This chain connects TRBV5-4 to TRBJ2-7, with 7 bases lining up with TRBD2. With V trimmed by 4 bases and J by 7 bases, 2 bases remained unmatched. The CDR3 extends over 11 amino acids. Germline lookup yields CDR1 SGHNT and CDR2 YYREEE (reference sequence). In DNA form, the CDR3 reads TGTGCCAGCAGCGGGCGGGGGGAGCAGTACTTC. Translated, it gives CASSGRGEQYF.

As regards this clonotype: A much bigger clone sits one base away, suggesting this may be a read error. This sequence joins TRBV6-5 and TRBJ2-7; D is ambiguous. The CDR3 loop spans 15 amino acids. Germline V gives CDR1 MNHEY, CDR2 SVGAGI. The V end was cut by 10 bases, the J end by 0 bases, with 19 bases between. The CDR3 region has the DNA TGTGCCACGCCCCATCCCCACGGGCCCTCCTACGAGCAGTACTTC. It specifies CATPHPHGPSYEQYF.

In its sample, this clonotype was seen many times. The chain carries TRBV12-3 or TRBV12-4 and TRBJ1-5; D unclear. CDR3 size: 12 residues. V was trimmed by 6 bases and J by 1 base, leaving 4 bases between them. The CDR3 is CASSRSNQPQHF. The CDR3 nucleotides are TGTGCCAGCAGCCGAAGCAATCAGCCCCAGCATTTT.

The sample holds many counts of this clonotype. This chain joins TRBV7-9 and TRBJ2-3, with 10 bases fitting TRBD2. The J segment lost 2 bases and the V segment lost 4 bases, leaving 12 bases of the junction unmatched. CDR1 is SEHNR, CDR2 FQNEAQ, per germline (reference sequence). The CDR3 is made up of 18 amino acids. The CDR3 coding sequence is TGTGCCAGCAGCTACAGTAGCGGGGGGAACCCGACCACAGATACGCAGTATTTT. It codes for CASSYSSGGNPTTDTQYF. The full variable domain, in which reference TRBV7-9 and TRBJ2-3 provide the parts outside the CDR3, is DTGVSQNPRHKITKRGQNVTFRCDPISEHNRLYWYRQTLGQGPEFLTYFQNEAQLEKSRLLSDRFSAERPKGSFSTLEIQRTEQGDSAMYLCASSYSSGGNPTTDTQYFGPGTRLTVL.

This clonotype appeared many times. The rearrangement links TRBV4-1 to TRBJ2-5, with TRBD1 matching over 9 bases. Germline CDR1 MGHRA, CDR2 YSYEKL. J was trimmed by 2 bases and V by 6 bases; bases with no gene match: 4. This CDR3 contains 14 residues. CDR3 nucleotides: TGCGCCAGCAGTCGCGACAGGGGGCAAGAGACCCAGTACTTC. Encoded protein: CASSRDRGQETQYF.

In this sample, this clonotype turned up many times. The chain recombines TRBV7-2 with TRBJ1-2; 9 bases are shared with TRBD1. Germline V CDR1 and CDR2: SGHTA, FQGNSA. V was pared by 3 bases and J by 7 bases, with 6 bases of the junction left unmatched. This CDR3 region has 14 residues. This CDR3 reads CASSFQTGGGGYTF. CDR3 nucleotides: TGTGCCAGCAGCTTCCAGACAGGGGGAGGTGGCTACACCTTC.

About this clonotype itself: This may stem from a read error, because a much larger clone lies one nucleotide away. The rearrangement links TRBV27 to TRBJ2-7; D is perhaps TRBD1 or TRBD2 (5 bases each). CDR3 length: 14 amino acids. Trimming shortened V by 3 bases and J by 4 bases, and 13 bases separated the two germline ends. Germline CDR1 is MNHEY and CDR2 is SMNVEV (reference sequence). CDR3 sequence: CASSLRAGLYEQYF. DNA of the CDR3: TGTGCCAGCAGTTTGAGGGCAGGGTTATACGAGCAGTACTTC.

With respect to this clonotype: This may be a read error, as it is one base from a much larger clone. The chain combines TRBV7-3 with TRBJ2-1; 14 nucleotides line up with TRBD2. The CDR3 contains 17 residues. The germline gives CDR1 SGHTA, CDR2 FQGTGA. Germline trimming cut 6 bases from V and 0 bases from J; bases unmatched to any gene: 4. The CDR3 nucleotides read TGTGCCAGCAGTTCGACTAGCGGGAGGGCCTCCTACAATGAGCAGTTCTTC. It translates to CASSSTSGRASYNEQFF.

This clonotype has only a few counts. The chain has TRBV6-1 and TRBJ2-1, with D possibly being TRBD1 or TRBD2 (6 bases each). V gave up 6 bases and J gave up 8 bases, with 11 bases separating them. The CDR3 sequence is 12 residues long. In germline, CDR1 is MNHNS, CDR2 SASEGT. The CDR3 DNA is TGTGCCAGCAGGGGGGGCGTCGATGAGCAGTTCTTC. Protein sequence: CASRGGVDEQFF.

This clonotype was seen at least ten times. The chain couples TRBV6-1 to TRBJ2-3; D may match TRBD1 or TRBD2 (5 bases each). The length of the CDR3 is 15 residues. The germline V gene has CDR1 MNHNS and CDR2 SASEGT. V shed 0 bases and J shed 0 bases, with 7 bases lying between them. CDR3 in DNA: TGTGCCAGCAGTGAAGCGGGGGTGAGCACAGATACGCAGTATTTT. As protein: CASSEAGVSTDTQYF.